This T cell receptor beta chain was documented in a study of cytotoxic CD8 clonotypes in ibrutinib-treated CLL. Profiling relied on immunoSEQ multiplex PCR, and the TCRdb table lists in-frame clones only, not all of them. The data hold approximately 70,000 clones, with 80% observed a single time. V lost 0 bases and J lost 4, with 7 bases in between. The CDR3 covers 13 residues. Germline V gives CDR1 SGDLS, CDR2 YYNGEE. A word on this clone: Its antigen is undetermined.

Study-level points and caveats: Pretreatment clonality was elevated relative to age-matched healthy donors and paralleled circulating CD8+ T-cell counts.

The chain recombines TRBV9 with TRBJ1-1; D is unresolved. The TCR was taken from a human donor with chronic lymphocytic leukemia. The sequencing used PBMCs, collected at disease progression, from a patient treated with ibrutinib. In DNA form, the CDR3 reads TGTGCCAGCAGCGTAGCCCCCGGCACTGAAGCTTTCTTT. It specifies CASSVAPGTEAFF.